This is a list of T cell receptor beta chains from one sample in a study of blood T cells in healthy people across ages. TCRdb re-analysed the 5' RACE reads in MiXCR, keeping a single row per CDR3 protein. There are nearly 1 million distinct CDR3 sequences in the sample; 51% occur only once, and around a fifth lies in the top ten. The source material was blood. All receptors come from a woman aged 55-70 years in good health. Both conserved end residues are part of each CDR3. The D gene is left open where the match is weak. A clone size is listed for some rows: how often the clone was seen (once, few, many), or a class if it is expanded.

len | d_gene | abundance | j_gene | v_gene | CDR3nt | CDR3aa
15 | TRBD2 | few | TRBJ2-1 | TRBV7-8 | TGTGCCAGCAGCTTAGGCGGGACTAGCGCGTCTGAGCAGTTCTTC | CASSLGGTSASEQFF
14 | TRBD2 | - | TRBJ2-3 | TRBV25-1 | TGTGCCAGCAGTACTAGCGGAACCACAGATACGCAGTATTTT | CASSTSGTTDTQYF
17 | TRBD2 | few | TRBJ2-5 | TRBV14 | TGTGCCAGCAGCCTTTCAGGACTAGCGGGATCCCAAGAGACCCAGTACTTC | CASSLSGLAGSQETQYF
18 | - | - | TRBJ2-6 | TRBV5-1 | TGCGCCAGCAGCTTGGGGCGGGGGCTTAACTCTGGGGCCAACGTCCTGACTTTC | CASSLGRGLNSGANVLTF
15 | - | - | TRBJ2-3 | TRBV2 | TGTGCCAGCAGAGTAGCGGCCTCTCTCACAGATACGCAGTATTTT | CASRVAASLTDTQYF
14 | - | - | TRBJ2-4 | TRBV11-2 | TGTGCCAGCAGCACCTGGACCTCGAGAAACATTCAGTACTTC | CASSTWTSRNIQYF
15 | TRBD2 | few | TRBJ2-1 | TRBV20-1 | TGCAGTGCTAAGAGACTAGCTTATACCTACAATGAGCAGTTCTTC | CSAKRLAYTYNEQFF
14 | TRBD1 | few | TRBJ2-7 | TRBV7-2 | TGTGCCAGCAGCGATCGACAGGGCTTTGGCGAGCAGTACTTC | CASSDRQGFGEQYF
15 | TRBD2 | few | TRBJ2-7 | TRBV12-3/TRBV12-4 | TGTGCCAGCAGGCAAGGGACTAGCGGGAGTTACGAGCAGTACTTC | CASRQGTSGSYEQYF
13 | - | - | TRBJ1-1 | TRBV2 | TGTGCCAGCCCTAAAGTGCAGAACACTGAAGCTTTCTTT | CASPKVQNTEAFF
17 | - | few | TRBJ2-5 | TRBV20-1 | TGCAGTGCTAGAAAACGGGGTACTAGCACATCCAGAGAGACCCAGTACTTC | CSARKRGTSTSRETQYF
12 | - | many | TRBJ2-7 | TRBV7-6 | TGTGCCAGCAGCCCGGGGGAGGTGGAGCAGTACTTC | CASSPGEVEQYF
14 | - | - | TRBJ2-3 | TRBV2 | TGTGCCAGCAATAGGGAGCTGAGCACAGATACGCAGTATTTT | CASNRELSTDTQYF
14 | - | - | TRBJ1-4 | TRBV20-1 | TGCAGTGAGTGGCCAACCTCCAGACTAGAAAAACTGTTTTTT | CSEWPTSRLEKLFF
13 | TRBD1 | - | TRBJ2-1 | TRBV28 | TGTGCCAGCCTTCCGGGACAGAACAATGAGCAGTTCTTC | CASLPGQNNEQFF
15 | TRBD2 | - | TRBJ2-3 | TRBV12-3/TRBV12-4 | TGTGCCAGCAGAAAGCGGGAGAGATACACAGATACGCAGTATTTT | CASRKRERYTDTQYF
14 | - | many | TRBJ1-6 | TRBV11-2 | TGTGCCAGCAGCATTAACAGGATGGGTTCACCCCTCCACTTT | CASSINRMGSPLHF
16 | - | few | TRBJ2-7 | TRBV4-1 | TGCGCCAGCAGCCAAGGTCCAGGGACCGCGACCTACGAGCAGTACTTC | CASSQGPGTATYEQYF
14 | TRBD2 | few | TRBJ2-2 | TRBV29-1 | TGCAGCGTTGCGGGACTAGCGGGGGCTGGGGAGCTGTTTTTT | CSVAGLAGAGELFF
15 | TRBD2 | - | TRBJ2-1 | TRBV20-1 | TGCAGTGCCGGGGGACTAGGGGGCTCCTACAATGAGCAGTTCTTC | CSAGGLGGSYNEQFF
16 | TRBD2 | few | TRBJ2-7 | TRBV20-1 | TGCAGTGCTACACGGACTAGCGGGAAATTTAGCTACGAGCAGTACTTC | CSATRTSGKFSYEQYF
16 | - | - | TRBJ1-6 | TRBV18 | TGTGCCAGCTCACCCTCATCAATGGGACGGGATTCACCCCTCCACTTT | CASSPSSMGRDSPLHF
15 | - | - | TRBJ2-7 | TRBV6-2/TRBV6-3 | TGTGCCAGCAGTTACATGCCGGGGGCCAAATACGAGCAGTACTTC | CASSYMPGAKYEQYF
15 | TRBD1 | - | TRBJ2-1 | TRBV11-3 | TGTGCCAGCTCCTCGCGGACAGGGACGTACAATGAGCAGTTCTTC | CASSSRTGTYNEQFF
16 | - | few | TRBJ2-7 | TRBV28 | TGTGCCAGCAGTTTATTTCTCCACTCTGGCTCCTACGAGCAGTACTTC | CASSLFLHSGSYEQYF
14 | - | few | TRBJ2-7 | TRBV7-2 | TGTGCCAGCAGCCTGAGTAGGAGTAGGAACGAGCAGTACTTC | CASSLSRSRNEQYF
13 | - | few | TRBJ1-4 | TRBV13 | TGTGCCAGCAGCTTAGCACTTGGCGAAAAACTGTTTTTT | CASSLALGEKLFF
12 | - | - | TRBJ1-1 | TRBV20-1 | TGCAGTGCTAGAGGTAGGAGGACTGAAGCTTTCTTT | CSARGRRTEAFF
14 | - | few | TRBJ2-3 | TRBV7-8 | TGTGCCAGCAGTTTGAAGGGGGGGCCAGATACGCAGTATTTT | CASSLKGGPDTQYF
13 | - | - | TRBJ2-1 | TRBV27 | TGTGCCAGCAGTGGCGGGGCCTACAATGAGCAGTTCTTC | CASSGGAYNEQFF
14 | - | - | TRBJ1-6 | TRBV27 | TGTGCCAGCGGGGACGAGGGTTCGTATTCACCCCTCCACTTT | CASGDEGSYSPLHF
15 | - | - | TRBJ2-3 | TRBV5-1 | TGCGCCAGCAGCTTTGTCCAGGCTAGGGGAGATACGCAGTATTTT | CASSFVQARGDTQYF
12 | - | - | TRBJ1-5 | TRBV20-1 | TGCAGTGCTAGGGACACCAATCAGCCCCAGCATTTT | CSARDTNQPQHF
15 | TRBD1 | - | TRBJ2-5 | TRBV7-2 | TGTGCCAGCAGCTTAGACCACAGGGGGCTAGGGGAGCAGTACTTC | CASSLDHRGLGEQYF
14 | - | - | TRBJ1-4 | TRBV9 | TGTGCCAGCAGCAACCCCCGGAGTAATGAAAAACTGTTTTTT | CASSNPRSNEKLFF
14 | - | few | TRBJ2-5 | TRBV11-2 | TGTGCCAGCAGCCCCATTAAGGGGAAAGAGACCCAGTACTTC | CASSPIKGKETQYF
12 | - | - | TRBJ2-7 | TRBV12-3/TRBV12-4 | TGTGCCAGCAGTTTAGAGGCGGCCGAGCAGTACTTC | CASSLEAAEQYF
14 | - | - | TRBJ2-1 | TRBV14 | TGTGCCAGCAGCCTCCTTAACTCCTACAATGAGCAGTTCTTC | CASSLLNSYNEQFF
15 | - | few | TRBJ2-7 | TRBV5-1 | TGCGCCAGCAGCTTGGCCCCAGGGGTGACCTACGAGCAGTACTTC | CASSLAPGVTYEQYF
15 | TRBD2 | - | TRBJ2-7 | TRBV5-1 | TGCGCCAGCAGGAGATCCGGGACTAGCTCCTACGAGCAGTACTTC | CASRRSGTSSYEQYF
15 | - | - | TRBJ2-3 | TRBV28 | TGTGCCAGCAGTTTATGGGGGAACGGCGCAGATACGCAGTATTTT | CASSLWGNGADTQYF
19 | TRBD2 | few | TRBJ2-4 | TRBV7-8 | TGTGCCAGCAGCTTAGCAACCCGGACTAGCGGGAGATCCAAAAACATTCAGTACTTC | CASSLATRTSGRSKNIQYF
14 | TRBD1 | many | TRBJ2-7 | TRBV12-3/TRBV12-4 | TGTGCCAGCAGTCCCGACAGGGGCAAGGGCGAGCAGTACTTC | CASSPDRGKGEQYF
16 | TRBD2 | - | TRBJ2-1 | TRBV20-1 | TGCAGTGCTAGAGAAAGACTAGCGGGAGCAGAGAATGAGCAGTTCTTC | CSARERLAGAENEQFF
17 | TRBD2 | few | TRBJ2-3 | TRBV4-1 | TGCGCCAGCAGCCAAGGAGGGACTAGCGGGACCACAGATACGCAGTATTTT | CASSQGGTSGTTDTQYF
11 | - | few | TRBJ2-5 | TRBV29-1 | TGCAGCGTCAGGGGTGTAGAGACCCAGTACTTC | CSVRGVETQYF
15 | TRBD1 | few | TRBJ1-6 | TRBV6-5 | TGTGCCAGCAGTTCTAAAGGGACAGGTTTTTCACCCCTCCACTTT | CASSSKGTGFSPLHF
14 | - | - | TRBJ2-6 | TRBV4-3 | TGCGCCAGCAGCCAATCAGCTGAGGCCAACGTCCTGACTTTC | CASSQSAEANVLTF
15 | TRBD2 | - | TRBJ2-1 | TRBV6-5 | TGTGCCAGCAGTTCTAGCGGGAGGGGCTACAATGAGCAGTTCTTC | CASSSSGRGYNEQFF
14 | TRBD1 | - | TRBJ2-5 | TRBV7-8 | TGTGCCGGGGGGACAGGGAATAGGGTGGAGACCCAGTACTTC | CAGGTGNRVETQYF
15 | - | - | TRBJ2-5 | TRBV6-6 | TGTGCCAGCAGTGGAAAAGGGGGGGGGCAAGAGACCCAGTACTTC | CASSGKGGGQETQYF
13 | - | few | TRBJ2-7 | TRBV6-2/TRBV6-3 | TGTGCCAGCAGGGCCTACGAGACCTACGAGCAGTACTTC | CASRAYETYEQYF